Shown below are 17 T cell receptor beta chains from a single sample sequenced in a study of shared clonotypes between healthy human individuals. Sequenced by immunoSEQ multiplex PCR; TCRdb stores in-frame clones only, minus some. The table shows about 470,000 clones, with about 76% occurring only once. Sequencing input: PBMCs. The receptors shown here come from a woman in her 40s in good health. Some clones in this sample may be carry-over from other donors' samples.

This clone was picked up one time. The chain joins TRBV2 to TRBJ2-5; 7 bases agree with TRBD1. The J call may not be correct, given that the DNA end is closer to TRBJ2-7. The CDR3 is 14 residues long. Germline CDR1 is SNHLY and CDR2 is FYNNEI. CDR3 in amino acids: CASLQGLGSYEQYF. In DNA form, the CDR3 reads TGTGCCAGCCTACAGGGGCTAGGGTCCTACGAGCAGTACTTC.

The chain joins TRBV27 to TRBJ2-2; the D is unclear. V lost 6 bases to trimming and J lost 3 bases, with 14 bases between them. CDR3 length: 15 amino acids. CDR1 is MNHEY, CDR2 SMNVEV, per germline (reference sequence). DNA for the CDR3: TGTGCCAGCAGCCTCGACGGTGCTTACACCGGGGAGCTGTTTTTT. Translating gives CASSLDGAYTGELFF.

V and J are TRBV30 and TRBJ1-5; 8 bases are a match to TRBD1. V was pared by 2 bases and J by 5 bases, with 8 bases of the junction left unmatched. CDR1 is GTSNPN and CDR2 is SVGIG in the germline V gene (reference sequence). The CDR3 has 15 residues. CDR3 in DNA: TGTGCCTGGAGTCCGGGGACAGGCGGTGATCAGCCCCAGCATTTT. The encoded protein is CAWSPGTGGDQPQHF.

CDR3 bases: TGCAGCGTTTGGGGGGCCTCGAGCTCCTACAATGAGCAGTTCTTC. Protein: CSVWGASSSYNEQFF. The J gene is TRBJ2-1, the V gene TRBV29-1; D tentatively reads TRBD1 or TRBD2 (6 bases each). This CDR3 has 15 amino acids. Germline V gene sequence: CDR1 SQVTM, CDR2 ANQGSEA. Trimming stripped 5 bases from V and 0 bases from J, with 14 bases between.

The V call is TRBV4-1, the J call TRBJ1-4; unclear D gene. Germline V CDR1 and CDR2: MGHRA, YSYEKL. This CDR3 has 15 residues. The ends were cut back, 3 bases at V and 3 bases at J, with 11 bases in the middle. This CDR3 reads CASSQLSAANEKLFF. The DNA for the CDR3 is TGCGCCAGCAGCCAGCTCTCCGCAGCTAATGAAAAACTGTTTTTT.

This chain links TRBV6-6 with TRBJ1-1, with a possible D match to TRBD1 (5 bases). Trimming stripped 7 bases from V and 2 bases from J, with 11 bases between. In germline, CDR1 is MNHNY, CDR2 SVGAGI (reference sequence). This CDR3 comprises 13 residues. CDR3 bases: TGTGCCAGCATTGACAGACTAAACACTGAAGCTTTCTTT. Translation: CASIDRLNTEAFF.

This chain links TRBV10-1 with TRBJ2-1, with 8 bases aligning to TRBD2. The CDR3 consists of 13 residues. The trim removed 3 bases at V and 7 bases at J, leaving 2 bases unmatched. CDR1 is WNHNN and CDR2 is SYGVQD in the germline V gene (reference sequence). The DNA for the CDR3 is TGCGCCAGCAGTGACAGCGGGAGAAATGAGCAGTTCTTC. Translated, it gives CASSDSGRNEQFF.

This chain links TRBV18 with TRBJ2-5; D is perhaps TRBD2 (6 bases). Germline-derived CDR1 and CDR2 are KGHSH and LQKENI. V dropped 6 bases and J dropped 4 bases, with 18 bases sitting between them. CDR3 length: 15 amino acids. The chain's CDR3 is CASSPSSAPGETQYF. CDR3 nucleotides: TGTGCCAGCTCTCCCTCTAGCGCCCCGGGAGAGACCCAGTACTTC. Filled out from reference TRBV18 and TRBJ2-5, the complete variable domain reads NAGVMQNPRHLVRRRGQEARLRCSPMKGHSHVYWYRQLPEEGLKFMVYLQKENIIDESGMPKERFSAEFPKEGPSILRIQQVVRGDSAAYFCASSPSSAPGETQYFGPGTRLLVL.

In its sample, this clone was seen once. CDR3 sequence reads: CASSLDRGNTEAFF. The CDR3 bases are TGTGCCAGCAGCTTGGACAGGGGGAACACTGAAGCTTTCTTT. This chain connects TRBV7-3 to TRBJ1-1; 9 nucleotides agree with TRBD1. Germline loops: CDR1 SGHTA, CDR2 FQGTGA. This CDR3 region has 14 residues. Trimming removed 3 bases from V and 1 base from J; junction bases left unmatched: 0.

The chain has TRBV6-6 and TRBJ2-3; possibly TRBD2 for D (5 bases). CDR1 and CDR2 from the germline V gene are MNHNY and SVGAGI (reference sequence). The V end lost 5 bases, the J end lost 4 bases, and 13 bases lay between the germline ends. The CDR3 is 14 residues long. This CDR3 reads CASSPSVRADTQYF. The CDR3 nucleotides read TGTGCCAGCAGTCCAAGCGTGAGGGCAGATACGCAGTATTTT.

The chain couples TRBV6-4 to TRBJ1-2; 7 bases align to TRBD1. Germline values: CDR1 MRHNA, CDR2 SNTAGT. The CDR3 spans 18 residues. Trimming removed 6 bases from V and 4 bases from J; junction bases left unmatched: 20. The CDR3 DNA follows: TGTGCCAGCAGGAGGGGGCGCAGGGTAGTTTTCTTTGGCTATGGCTACACCTTC. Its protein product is CASRRGRRVVFFGYGYTF.

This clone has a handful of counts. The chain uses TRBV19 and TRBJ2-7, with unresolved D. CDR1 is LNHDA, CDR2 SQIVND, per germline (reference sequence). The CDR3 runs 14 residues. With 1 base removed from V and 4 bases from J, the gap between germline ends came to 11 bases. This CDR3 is CASSIVAQGYEQYF. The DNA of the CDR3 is TGTGCCAGTAGTATAGTTGCGCAAGGATACGAGCAGTACTTC. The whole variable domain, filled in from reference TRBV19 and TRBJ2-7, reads DGGITQSPKYLFRKEGQNVTLSCEQNLNHDAMYWYRQDPGQGLRLIYYSQIVNDFQKGDIAEGYSVSREKKESFPLTVTSAQKNPTAFYLCASSIVAQGYEQYFGPGTRLTVT.

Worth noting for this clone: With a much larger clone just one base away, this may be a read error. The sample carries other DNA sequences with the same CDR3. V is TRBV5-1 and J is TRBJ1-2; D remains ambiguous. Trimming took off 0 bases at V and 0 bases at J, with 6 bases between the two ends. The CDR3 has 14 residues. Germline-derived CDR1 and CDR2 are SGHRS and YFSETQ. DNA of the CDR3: TGCGCCAGCAGCTTGGAGTCACCTAACTATGGCTACACCTTC. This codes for CASSLESPNYGYTF.

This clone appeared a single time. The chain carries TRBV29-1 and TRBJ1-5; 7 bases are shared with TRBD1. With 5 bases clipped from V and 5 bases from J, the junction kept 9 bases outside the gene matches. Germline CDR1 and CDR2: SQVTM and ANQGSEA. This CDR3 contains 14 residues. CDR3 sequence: CSVSTGDPYQPQHF. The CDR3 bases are TGCAGCGTTTCCACAGGGGACCCATATCAGCCCCAGCATTTT.

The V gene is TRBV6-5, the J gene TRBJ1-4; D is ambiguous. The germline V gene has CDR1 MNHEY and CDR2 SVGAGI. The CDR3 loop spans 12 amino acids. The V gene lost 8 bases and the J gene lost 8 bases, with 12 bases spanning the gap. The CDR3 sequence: CASGTLGEKLFF. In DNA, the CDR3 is TGTGCCAGCGGAACCCTAGGGGAAAAACTGTTTTTT.

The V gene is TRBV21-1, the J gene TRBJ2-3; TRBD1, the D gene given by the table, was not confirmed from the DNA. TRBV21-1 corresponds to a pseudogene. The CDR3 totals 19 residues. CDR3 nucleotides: TGTGCCAGCAGCAAAGTCAAAGCAGGGGGCCGGGATGCCACAGATACGCAGTATTTT. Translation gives CASSKVKAGGRDATDTQYF.

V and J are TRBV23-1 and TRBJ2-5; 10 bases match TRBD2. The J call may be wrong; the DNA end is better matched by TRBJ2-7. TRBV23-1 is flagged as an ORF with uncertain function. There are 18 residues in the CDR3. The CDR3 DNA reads TGCGCCAGCAGTCAATCGAGAGTAGCGGGAGGCCACTCCTACGAGCAGTACTTC. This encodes CASSQSRVAGGHSYEQYF.